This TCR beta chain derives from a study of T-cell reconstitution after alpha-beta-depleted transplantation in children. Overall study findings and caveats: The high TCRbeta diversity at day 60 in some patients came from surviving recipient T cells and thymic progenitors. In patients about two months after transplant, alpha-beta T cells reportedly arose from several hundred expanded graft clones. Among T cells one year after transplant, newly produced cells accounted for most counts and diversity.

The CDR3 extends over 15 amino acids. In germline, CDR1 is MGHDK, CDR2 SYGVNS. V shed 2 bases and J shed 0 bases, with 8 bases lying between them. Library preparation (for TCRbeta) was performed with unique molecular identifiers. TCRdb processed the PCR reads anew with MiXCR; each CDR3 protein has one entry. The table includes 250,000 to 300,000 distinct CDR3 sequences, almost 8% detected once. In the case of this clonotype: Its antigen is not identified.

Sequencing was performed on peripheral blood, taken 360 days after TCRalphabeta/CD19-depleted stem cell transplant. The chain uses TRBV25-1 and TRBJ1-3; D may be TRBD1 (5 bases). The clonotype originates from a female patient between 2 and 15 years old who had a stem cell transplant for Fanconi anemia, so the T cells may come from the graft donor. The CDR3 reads CASSEAGGSGNTIYF. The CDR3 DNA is TGTGCCAGCAGTGAAGCGGGGGGCTCTGGAAACACCATATATTTT.